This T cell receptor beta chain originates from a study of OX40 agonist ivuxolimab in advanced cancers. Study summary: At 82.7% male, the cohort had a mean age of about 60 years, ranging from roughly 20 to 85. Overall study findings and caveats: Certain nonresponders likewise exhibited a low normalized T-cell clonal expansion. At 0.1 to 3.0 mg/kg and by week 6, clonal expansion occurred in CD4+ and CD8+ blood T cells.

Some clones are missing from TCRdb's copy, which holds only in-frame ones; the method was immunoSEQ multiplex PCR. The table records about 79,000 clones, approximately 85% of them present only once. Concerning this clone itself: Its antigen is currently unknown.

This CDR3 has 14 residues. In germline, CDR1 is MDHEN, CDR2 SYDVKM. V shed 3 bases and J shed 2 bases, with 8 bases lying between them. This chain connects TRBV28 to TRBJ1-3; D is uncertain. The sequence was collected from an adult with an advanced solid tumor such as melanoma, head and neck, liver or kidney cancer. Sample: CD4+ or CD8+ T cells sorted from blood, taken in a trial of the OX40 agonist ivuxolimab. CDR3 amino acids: CASSFHSAGNTIYF. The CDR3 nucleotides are TGTGCCAGCAGTTTTCACTCCGCTGGAAACACCATATATTTT.